This TCR beta chain originates from a study of OX40 agonist ivuxolimab in advanced cancers. General study findings and limits: Researchers report that CD8+ T cells had, on average, more expanded clones than CD4+. CD4+ and CD8+ T cells in blood underwent clonal expansion by week 6 at 0.1 to 3.0 mg/kg.

Concerning this clone: Its target is not known.

The repertoire was sequenced with immunoSEQ multiplex PCR; TCRdb's copy has only in-frame clones and lacks some. The sample lists around 140,000 clones, 90% occurring once. The CDR3 loop spans 12 amino acids. The germline V and J ends were trimmed by 3 bases and 0 bases, with 3 bases remaining between them. Germline CDR1 and CDR2: ENHRY and SYGVKD. The TCR originated in an adult with an advanced solid tumor such as melanoma, head and neck, liver or kidney cancer. The sample in question was CD4+ or CD8+ T cells sorted from blood, obtained in a trial of the OX40 agonist ivuxolimab. The chain joins TRBV10-3 to TRBJ2-7; D ambiguous. The DNA of the CDR3 is TGTGCCATCAGTGACAGCTCCTACGAGCAGTACTTC. It translates to CAISDSSYEQYF.